In its sample, the clone carrying this TCR beta chain was seen a few times. Time point meaning: persistent/refractory GD, antithyroid drugs over 5 years with positive TRAb. TCR sequences were obtained from RNA taken from PBMCs. iRepertoire HTBI primers and Arm-PCR of CDR3 regions built TCR beta libraries. Using its own MiXCR run on the multiplex PCR reads, TCRdb lists one record per CDR3 protein. The table has more than 300,000 distinct CDR3 sequences, less than 30% seen once. This sample is drawn from a study of regulatory T cells in long-lasting Graves disease. The length of the CDR3 is 15 residues. The germline V gene encodes CDR1 LNHNV and CDR2 YYDKDF (reference sequence). V gave up 5 bases and J gave up 2 bases, with 16 bases separating them.

The material was peripheral blood mononuclear cells (PBMCs), obtained when the disease was refractory, from a patient treated with antithyroid drugs. The clonotype originates from a woman in her 40s with Graves disease. The chain links TRBV15 to TRBJ2-7; no clear D gene. The CDR3 bases are TGTGCCACCAGCCCCGGGCAGTCGAAGACCTACGAGCAGTACTTC. It is translated as CATSPGQSKTYEQYF.